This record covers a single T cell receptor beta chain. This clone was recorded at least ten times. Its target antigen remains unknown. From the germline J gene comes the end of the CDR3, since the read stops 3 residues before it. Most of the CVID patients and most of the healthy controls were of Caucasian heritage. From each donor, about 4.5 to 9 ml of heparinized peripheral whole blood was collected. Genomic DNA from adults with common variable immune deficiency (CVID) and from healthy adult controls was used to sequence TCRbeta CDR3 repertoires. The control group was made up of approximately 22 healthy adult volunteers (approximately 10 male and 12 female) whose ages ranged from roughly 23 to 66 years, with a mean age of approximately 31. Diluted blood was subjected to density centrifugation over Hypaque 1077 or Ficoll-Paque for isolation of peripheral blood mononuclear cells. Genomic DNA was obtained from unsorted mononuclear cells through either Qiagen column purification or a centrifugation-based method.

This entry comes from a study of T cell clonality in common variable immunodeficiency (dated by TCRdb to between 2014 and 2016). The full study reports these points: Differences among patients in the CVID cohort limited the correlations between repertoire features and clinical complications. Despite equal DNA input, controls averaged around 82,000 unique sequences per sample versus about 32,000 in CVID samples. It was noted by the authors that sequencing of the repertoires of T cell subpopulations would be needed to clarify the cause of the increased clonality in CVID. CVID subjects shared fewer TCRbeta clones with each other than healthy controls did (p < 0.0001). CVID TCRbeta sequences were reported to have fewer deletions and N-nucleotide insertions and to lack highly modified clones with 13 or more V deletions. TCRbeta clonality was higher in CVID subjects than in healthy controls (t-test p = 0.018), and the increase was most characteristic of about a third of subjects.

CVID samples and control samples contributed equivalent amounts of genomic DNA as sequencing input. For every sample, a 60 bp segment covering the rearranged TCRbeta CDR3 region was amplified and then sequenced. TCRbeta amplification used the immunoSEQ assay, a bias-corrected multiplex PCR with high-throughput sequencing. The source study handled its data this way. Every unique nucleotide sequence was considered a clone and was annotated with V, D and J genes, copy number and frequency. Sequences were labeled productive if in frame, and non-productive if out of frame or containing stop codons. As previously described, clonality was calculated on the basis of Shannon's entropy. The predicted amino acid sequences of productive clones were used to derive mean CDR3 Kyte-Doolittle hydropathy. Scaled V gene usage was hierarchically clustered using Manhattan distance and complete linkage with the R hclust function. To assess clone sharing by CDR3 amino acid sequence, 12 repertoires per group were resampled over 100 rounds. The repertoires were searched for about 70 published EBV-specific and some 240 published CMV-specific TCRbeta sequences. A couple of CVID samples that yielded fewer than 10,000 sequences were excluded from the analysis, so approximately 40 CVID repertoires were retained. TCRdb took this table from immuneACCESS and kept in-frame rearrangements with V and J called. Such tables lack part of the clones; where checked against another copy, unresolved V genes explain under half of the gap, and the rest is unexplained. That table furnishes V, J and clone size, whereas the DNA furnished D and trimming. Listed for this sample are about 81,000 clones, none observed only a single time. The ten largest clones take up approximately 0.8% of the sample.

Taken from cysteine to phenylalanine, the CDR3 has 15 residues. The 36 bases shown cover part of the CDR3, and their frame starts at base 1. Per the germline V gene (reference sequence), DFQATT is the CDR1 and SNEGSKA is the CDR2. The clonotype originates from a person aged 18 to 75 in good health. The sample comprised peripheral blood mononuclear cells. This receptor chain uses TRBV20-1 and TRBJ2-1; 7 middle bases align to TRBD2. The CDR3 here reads CRVGERGYSYNEQFF. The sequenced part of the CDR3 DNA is TGCAGGGTGGGAGAGCGGGGCTACTCCTACAATGAG.